The subject of this entry is one TCR beta chain. The data belong to a study of blood T cell repertoires in COVID-19. Across the study: The United States, Italy and Spain provided the acute and convalescent COVID-19 samples. The cDNA or gDNA used as material had been derived from T cells, B-cell-depleted T cells, or PBMCs.

In the original workflow: Amplification of reference gene primers was used by the study to estimate nucleated cell counts. Measured with immunoSEQ multiplex PCR; TCRdb has only the in-frame clones, and not every one. The V and J calls and the clone size are those of that table, but D and trimming were determined from the DNA. The data show about 260,000 clones, with around 87% seen just once and about 1.6% held by the top ten. This CDR3 spans 17 amino acids. The genes are TRBV7-5 and TRBJ2-5; no check of the table's D call, TRBD1, against the DNA was made. TRBV7-5 is a known pseudogene. The material sequenced was peripheral blood. The sequence derives from a woman in her thirties or forties who had recovered from COVID-19. CDR3 amino acids: CARSPLRRDRGRETQYF. The DNA of the CDR3 is TGTGCCAGAAGCCCCCTACGCAGGGACAGGGGGAGAGAGACCCAGTACTTC.